This TCR beta chain was observed in a study of control samples from healthy donors and cancer patients. The data were produced by immunoSEQ multiplex PCR, yet TCRdb's version contains in-frame clones alone and is incomplete. The sample contains about 44,000 clones, 60% to 80% of which appear only once. V gave up 4 bases and J gave up 3 bases, with 12 bases separating them. Germline CDR1 is LGHDT and CDR2 is YNNKEL (reference sequence). There are 14 residues in the CDR3. The receptor was isolated from a male donor with melanoma. Sequencing was carried out using formalin-fixed, paraffin-embedded tissue. The chain couples TRBV3-1 (or the pseudogene TRBV3-2) to TRBJ1-1; the D gene is possibly TRBD1 (6 bases). This CDR3 is CASSPNQGYTEAFF. For the CDR3, the DNA is TGTGCCAGCAGCCCAAACCAGGGGTACACTGAAGCTTTCTTT.